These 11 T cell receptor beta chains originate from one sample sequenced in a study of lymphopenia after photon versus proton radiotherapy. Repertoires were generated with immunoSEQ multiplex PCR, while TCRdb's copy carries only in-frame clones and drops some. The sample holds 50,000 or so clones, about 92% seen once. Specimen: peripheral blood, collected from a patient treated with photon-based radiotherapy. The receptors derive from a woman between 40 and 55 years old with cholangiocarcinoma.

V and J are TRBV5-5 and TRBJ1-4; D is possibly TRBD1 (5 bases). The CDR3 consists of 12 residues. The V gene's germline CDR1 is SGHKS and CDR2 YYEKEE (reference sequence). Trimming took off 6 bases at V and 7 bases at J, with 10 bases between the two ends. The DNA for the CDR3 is TGTGCCAGCAACGCCGGGACTGAAAAACTGTTTTTT. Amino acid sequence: CASNAGTEKLFF.

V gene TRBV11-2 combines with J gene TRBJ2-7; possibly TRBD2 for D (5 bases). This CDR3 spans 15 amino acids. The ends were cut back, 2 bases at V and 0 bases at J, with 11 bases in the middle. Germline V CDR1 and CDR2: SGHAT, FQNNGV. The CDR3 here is CASSLSEGYSYEQYF. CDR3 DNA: TGTGCCAGCAGCTTATCCGAGGGCTACTCCTACGAGCAGTACTTC.

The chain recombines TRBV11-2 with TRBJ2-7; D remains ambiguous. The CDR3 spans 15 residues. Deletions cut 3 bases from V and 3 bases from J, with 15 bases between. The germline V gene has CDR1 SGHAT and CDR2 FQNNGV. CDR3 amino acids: CASSFGLRRLYEQYF. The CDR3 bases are TGTGCCAGCAGCTTCGGTCTTCGTAGACTCTACGAGCAGTACTTC.

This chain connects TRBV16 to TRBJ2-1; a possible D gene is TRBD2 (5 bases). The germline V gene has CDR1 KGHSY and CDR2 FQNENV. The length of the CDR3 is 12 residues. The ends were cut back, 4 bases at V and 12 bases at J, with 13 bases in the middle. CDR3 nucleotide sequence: TGTGCCAGCAGCCCCAACGACTACGTGCAGTTCTTC. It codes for CASSPNDYVQFF.

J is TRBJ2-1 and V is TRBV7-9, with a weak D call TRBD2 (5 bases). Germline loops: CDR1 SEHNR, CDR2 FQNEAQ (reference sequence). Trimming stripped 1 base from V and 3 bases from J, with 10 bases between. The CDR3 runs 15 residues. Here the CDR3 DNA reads TGTGCCAGCAGCTTAGTAACCGGGATCTACAATGAGCAGTTCTTC. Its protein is CASSLVTGIYNEQFF.

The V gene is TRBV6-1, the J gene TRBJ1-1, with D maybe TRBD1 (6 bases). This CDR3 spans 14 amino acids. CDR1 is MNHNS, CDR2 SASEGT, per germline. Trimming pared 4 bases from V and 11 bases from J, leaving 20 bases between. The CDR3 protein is CASSAFRDTHNAFF. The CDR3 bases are TGTGCCAGCAGTGCCTTTAGGGACACCCACAATGCTTTCTTT.

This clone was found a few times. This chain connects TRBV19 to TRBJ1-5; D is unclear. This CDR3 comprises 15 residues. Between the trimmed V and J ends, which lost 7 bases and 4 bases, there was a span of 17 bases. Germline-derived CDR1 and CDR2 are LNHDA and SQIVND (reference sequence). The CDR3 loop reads CASKVEGSTNQPQHF. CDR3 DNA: TGTGCCAGTAAGGTGGAGGGCAGTACAAATCAGCCCCAGCATTTT. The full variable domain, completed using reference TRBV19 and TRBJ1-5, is DGGITQSPKYLFRKEGQNVTLSCEQNLNHDAMYWYRQDPGQGLRLIYYSQIVNDFQKGDIAEGYSVSREKKESFPLTVTSAQKNPTAFYLCASKVEGSTNQPQHFGDGTRLSIL.

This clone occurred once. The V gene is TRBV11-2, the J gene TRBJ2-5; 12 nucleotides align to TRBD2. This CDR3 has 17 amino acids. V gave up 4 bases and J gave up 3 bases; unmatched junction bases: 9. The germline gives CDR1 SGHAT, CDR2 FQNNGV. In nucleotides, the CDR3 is TGTGCCAGCAGCTCGGACTACCTAGCGGGAGGGGAAGAGACCCAGTACTTC. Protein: CASSSDYLAGGEETQYF.

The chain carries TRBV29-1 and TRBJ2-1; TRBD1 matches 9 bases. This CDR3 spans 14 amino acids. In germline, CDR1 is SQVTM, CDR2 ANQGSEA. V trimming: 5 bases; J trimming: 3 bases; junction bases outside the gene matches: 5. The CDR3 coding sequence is TGCAGCGTTTTAACAGGGGGCAGCTACAATGAGCAGTTCTTC. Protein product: CSVLTGGSYNEQFF.

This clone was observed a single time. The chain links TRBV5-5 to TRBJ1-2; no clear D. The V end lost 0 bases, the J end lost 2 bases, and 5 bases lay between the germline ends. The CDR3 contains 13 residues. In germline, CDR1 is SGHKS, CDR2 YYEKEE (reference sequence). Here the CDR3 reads CASSLVQNYGYTF. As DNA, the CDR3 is TGTGCCAGCAGCTTGGTTCAAAACTATGGCTACACCTTC.

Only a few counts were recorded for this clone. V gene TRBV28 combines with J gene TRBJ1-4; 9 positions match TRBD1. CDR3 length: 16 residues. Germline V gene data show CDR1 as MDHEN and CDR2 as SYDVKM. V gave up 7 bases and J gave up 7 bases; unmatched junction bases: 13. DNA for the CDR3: TGTGCCAGCACGTCCCGGGACAGGGTTGACGCTGAAAAACTGTTTTTT. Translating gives CASTSRDRVDAEKLFF.